This T cell receptor (beta chain) stems from a study of blood T cell repertoires in COVID-19. V lost 1 base and J lost 9, with 7 bases in between. In germline, CDR1 is LNHDA, CDR2 SQIVND (reference sequence). The CDR3 totals 12 residues. Method: immunoSEQ multiplex PCR; TCRdb's copy keeps in-frame clones and lacks some. The sample records 350,000 to 450,000 clones, 87% being singletons. V and J are TRBV19 and TRBJ2-1; D is unclear. Sequenced material: peripheral blood. This clonotype was sampled from a woman aged 55-69 years with COVID-19, enrolled during active disease. CDR3 coding DNA: TGTGCCAGTAGTATAGCTGTCGGTGAGCAGTTCTTC. This codes for CASSIAVGEQFF.